This section outlines one TCR beta chain sequence together with its context. Its antigen is not known. This CDR3 is 15 amino acids long. Germline loops: CDR1 SGHAT, CDR2 FQNNGV. J gave up 8 bases and V 1 base, and 7 bases lay outside the gene matches. Repertoires were generated with immunoSEQ multiplex PCR, while TCRdb's copy carries only in-frame clones and drops some. Seen here are roughly 150,000 clones, around 85% observed once, and the top ten hold around 8%. The data originate from a study of T cell responses to AZD1222 COVID-19 vaccine. As for the study in general: Second doses that came at about 4 or about 12 weeks were put together.

Findings of the study overall: Of the AZD1222 recipients, only five to seven were seropositive at baseline. Vaccine-related CD4 TCRs covered spike, predominating at 160-218 and 743-854.

This sequence originates from an adult in good health. This chain connects TRBV11-2 to TRBJ2-2, with TRBD1 identical over 7 bases. The source was peripheral blood, collected on day 0 of AZD1222 vaccination. The chain's CDR3 is CASSLGRQGLGELFF. In DNA form, the CDR3 reads TGTGCCAGCAGCTTAGGCAGACAGGGATTAGGGGAGCTGTTTTTT.